Presented here are 28 T cell receptor beta chains from one specimen sequenced in a study of response to subunit inactivated influenza vaccine. TCRdb recomputed calls from the RT-PCR reads with MiXCR, one row per CDR3 protein. The sample has under 850,000 distinct CDR3 sequences, about a fifth seen once; the top ten hold about 11%. The starting material was PBMCs from blood, obtained 4 to 6 days after vaccination. The receptor set was obtained from a man between 50 and 59 years old who received an inactivated influenza vaccine.

The rearrangement joins TRBV12-3 or TRBV12-4 to TRBJ2-5, with TRBD2 matching over 11 bases. The CDR3 length is 15 residues. V gave up 6 bases and J gave up 0 bases; unmatched junction bases: 3. The chain's CDR3 is CASRSSGRHQETQYF. Here the CDR3 DNA reads TGTGCCAGCAGATCTAGCGGGAGGCACCAAGAGACCCAGTACTTC.

This clonotype was seen more than once but under ten times. The gene calls are TRBV7-3 and TRBJ2-1; 7 bases line up with TRBD1. CDR1 is SGHTA, CDR2 FQGTGA, per germline. The CDR3 has 16 residues. With V trimmed by 5 bases and J by 5 bases, 12 bases remained unmatched. The CDR3 spells CASSPTGQLKNNEQFF. In DNA, the CDR3 is TGTGCCAGCAGCCCTACGGGACAGTTGAAGAACAATGAGCAGTTCTTC.

The chain carries TRBV30 and TRBJ2-2; 10 bases fit TRBD2. Germline trimming cut 3 bases from V and 5 bases from J; bases unmatched to any gene: 9. Germline values: CDR1 GTSNPN, CDR2 SVGIG (reference sequence). The CDR3 has 16 residues. CDR3 residues: CAWRGFSGRITGELFF. In DNA form, the CDR3 reads TGTGCCTGGAGAGGATTTAGCGGGAGGATTACCGGGGAGCTGTTTTTT.

The chain combines TRBV2 with TRBJ2-5; unclear D gene. Between the trimmed V and J ends, which lost 3 bases and 1 base, there was a span of 3 bases. Per germline, CDR1 SNHLY and CDR2 FYNNEI. CDR3 size: 12 residues. CDR3 amino acids: CASSDSQETQYF. CDR3 coding DNA: TGTGCCAGCAGTGACAGCCAAGAGACCCAGTACTTC.

This clonotype has a handful of counts. The chain joins TRBV5-1 to TRBJ2-7; D is perhaps TRBD1 or TRBD2 (5 bases each). V lost 3 bases and J lost 3, with 13 bases in between. Per germline, CDR1 SGHRS and CDR2 YFSETQ. The CDR3 is 14 residues long. The CDR3 DNA follows: TGCGCCAGCAGCTGGGACGGAACTAACTACGAGCAGTACTTC. This translates into CASSWDGTNYEQYF.

This clonotype was picked up a small number of times. V usage is TRBV2 and J usage is TRBJ2-1; 12 bases are shared with TRBD2. This CDR3 contains 19 residues. Germline V CDR1 and CDR2: SNHLY, FYNNEI. J was trimmed by 3 bases and V by 1 base; bases with no gene match: 10. CDR3 DNA sequence: TGTGCCAGCAGTGAAGTTTTGACTAGCGGGAGCTGGTACTACAATGAGCAGTTCTTC. Translation gives CASSEVLTSGSWYYNEQFF. Variable domain in full (rest from reference TRBV2 and TRBJ2-1): EPEVTQTPSHQVTQMGQEVILRCVPISNHLYFYWYRQILGQKVEFLVSFYNNEISEKSEIFDDQFSVERPDGSNFTLKIRSTKLEDSAMYFCASSEVLTSGSWYYNEQFFGPGTRLTVL.

The chain combines TRBV6-5 with TRBJ1-6; D is perhaps TRBD1 (5 bases). Germline V gene sequence: CDR1 MNHEY, CDR2 SVGAGI. The V and J ends lost 7 bases and 9 bases respectively, with 10 bases between them. The CDR3 is made up of 12 amino acids. The CDR3 coding sequence is TGTGCCAGCACGGACACTTTTTCACCCCTCCACTTT. Translation gives CASTDTFSPLHF.

This chain connects TRBV7-2 to TRBJ2-3; D is unresolved. Trimming stripped 2 bases from V and 7 bases from J, with 10 bases between. Germline V gene sequence: CDR1 SGHTA, CDR2 FQGNSA. This CDR3 has 13 residues. CDR3 region: CASSLRPLHTQYF. DNA for the CDR3: TGTGCCAGCAGCTTAAGGCCCTTACATACGCAGTATTTT. Filled out from reference TRBV7-2 and TRBJ2-3, the complete variable domain reads GAGVSQSPSNKVTEKGKDVELRCDPISGHTALYWYRQSLGQGLEFLIYFQGNSAPDKSGLPSDRFSAERTGGSVSTLTIQRTQQEDSAVYLCASSLRPLHTQYFGPGTRLTVL.

V gene TRBV5-1 combines with J gene TRBJ2-7; 9 nucleotides agree with TRBD1. Germline values: CDR1 SGHRS, CDR2 YFSETQ. CDR3 length: 14 amino acids. Germline trimming cut 1 base from V and 6 bases from J; bases unmatched to any gene: 5. CDR3 DNA sequence: TGCGCCAGCAGCTTGCGAACAGGGGGCGGCGAGCAGTACTTC. The encoded protein is CASSLRTGGGEQYF.

This clonotype was counted many times. The chain couples TRBV12-3 or TRBV12-4 to TRBJ2-1; no clear D gene. V was trimmed by 2 bases and J by 5 bases, leaving 7 bases between them. This CDR3 has 13 residues. Written as DNA, the CDR3 is TGTGCCAGCAGTTTATTTTCTGACAATGAGCAGTTCTTC. It yields the protein CASSLFSDNEQFF.

This clonotype was found a few times. The gene calls are TRBV10-3 and TRBJ1-5; D remains unclear. The CDR3 loop spans 12 amino acids. Germline values: CDR1 ENHRY, CDR2 SYGVKD. The CDR3 loop is CATSPPRQPQHF. The CDR3 region has the DNA TGTGCGACCAGTCCGCCTCGTCAGCCCCAGCATTTT.

This clonotype has more than one count but fewer than ten. This chain uses TRBV28 with TRBJ2-7; D ambiguous. This CDR3 has 12 amino acids. Trimming cost V 9 bases and J 5 bases, with 14 bases left between them. Germline CDR1 MDHEN, CDR2 SYDVKM. The CDR3 spells CASQAIMHEQYF. The CDR3, as DNA: TGTGCCAGTCAGGCCATAATGCACGAGCAGTACTTC.

This clonotype was seen many times. The chain employs TRBV12-3 or TRBV12-4 and TRBJ2-1; TRBD2 aligns across 11 bases. The CDR3 contains 15 residues. The V gene end was trimmed by 5 bases and the J gene end by 3 bases; junction bases not matched to a gene: 3. The CDR3 here is CASSPSGGIYNEQFF. DNA for the CDR3: TGTGCCAGCAGTCCTAGCGGGGGGATCTACAATGAGCAGTTCTTC.

This clonotype was seen a handful of times. This chain connects TRBV12-3 or TRBV12-4 to TRBJ1-2; 9 bases line up with TRBD1. The CDR3 has 13 amino acids. Germline trimming cut 4 bases from V and 10 bases from J; bases unmatched to any gene: 7. DNA for the CDR3: TGTGCCAGCAGTTCCGGGACAGGGACCTCCTACACCTTC. Its translation: CASSSGTGTSYTF.

The rearrangement uses TRBV28 and TRBJ2-7; D is ambiguous. This CDR3 contains 14 residues. V dropped 5 bases and J dropped 2 bases, with 13 bases sitting between them. The germline V gene encodes CDR1 MDHEN and CDR2 SYDVKM. The DNA for the CDR3 is TGTGCCAGCAGTCGAATAGGCACTACCTACGAGCAGTACTTC. It is translated as CASSRIGTTYEQYF.

This clonotype was recorded a few times. The chain recombines TRBV7-6 with TRBJ2-5, with a tentative D call TRBD2 (5 bases). Trimming pared 5 bases from V and 5 bases from J, leaving 12 bases between. In germline, CDR1 is SGHVS, CDR2 FNYEAQ. The CDR3 is 13 residues long. The CDR3 here is CASSKPGGETQYF. Written as DNA, the CDR3 is TGTGCCAGCAGCAAGCCGGGCGGGGAGACCCAGTACTTC. Variable domain in full (rest from reference TRBV7-6 and TRBJ2-5): GAGVSQSPRYKVTKRGQDVALRCDPISGHVSLYWYRQALGQGPEFLTYFNYEAQQDKSGLPNDRFSAERPEGSISTLTIQRTEQRDSAMYRCASSKPGGETQYFGPGTRLLVL.

The gene calls are TRBV24-1 and TRBJ2-1; a weak D match, TRBD1 (6 bases). V lost 6 bases, J lost 6 bases, and 14 bases lay in between. Looked up from germline, CDR1 is KGHDR and CDR2 is SFDVKD. The CDR3 loop spans 14 amino acids. CDR3 sequence (DNA): TGTGCCACCAGTTTTACAGGGACGATCAATGAGCAGTTCTTC. Its protein product is CATSFTGTINEQFF.

This clonotype was found a few times. The chain has TRBV11-2 and TRBJ2-3; 8 bases are a match to TRBD2. The V and J ends lost 4 bases and 1 base, in that order; junction bases with no gene match: 7. This CDR3 comprises 16 residues. Germline V CDR1 and CDR2: SGHAT, FQNNGV. The CDR3 region is CASSSDSGARTDTQYF. The CDR3 DNA reads as TGTGCCAGCAGCTCCGATAGCGGGGCTCGCACAGATACGCAGTATTTT. Full variable domain (outside the CDR3, taken from reference TRBV11-2 and TRBJ2-3): EAGVAQSPRYKIIEKRQSVAFWCNPISGHATLYWYQQILGQGPKLLIQFQNNGVVDDSQLPKDRFSAERLKGVDSTLKIQPAKLEDSAVYLCASSSDSGARTDTQYFGPGTRLTVL.

The chain uses TRBV6-2 or TRBV6-3 and TRBJ1-6, with 7 positions matching TRBD1. Trimming took 6 bases from V and 9 from J; bases not matched to a gene: 5. This CDR3 comprises 13 residues. Germline V CDR1 and CDR2: MNHEY, SVGEGT. The CDR3 sequence: CASRETGPSPLHF. The CDR3 DNA reads as TGTGCCAGCAGAGAGACAGGGCCTTCACCCCTCCACTTT.

This clonotype was observed a few times. The rearrangement uses TRBV4-2 and TRBJ1-2, with 8 bases identical to TRBD1. Germline V gene lookup returns CDR1 LGHNA and CDR2 YNFKEQ. The CDR3 is made up of 16 amino acids. Trimming cost V 5 bases and J 0 bases; bases outside gene matches: 8. As DNA, the CDR3 is TGTGCCAGCAGCGGTCAGGGGGCCGTAGCTAACTATGGCTACACCTTC. Translating gives CASSGQGAVANYGYTF.

This chain links TRBV7-2 with TRBJ2-2; D uncertain. The CDR3 covers 15 residues. CDR1 and CDR2 (germline): SGHTA, FQGNSA. V was cut by 2 bases and J by 0 bases, with 7 bases left in between. The DNA of the CDR3 is TGTGCCAGCAGCTTATCAGCAGCGAACACCGGGGAGCTGTTTTTT. Amino acid sequence: CASSLSAANTGELFF. Complete variable domain (other parts from reference TRBV7-2 and TRBJ2-2): GAGVSQSPSNKVTEKGKDVELRCDPISGHTALYWYRQSLGQGLEFLIYFQGNSAPDKSGLPSDRFSAERTGGSVSTLTIQRTQQEDSAVYLCASSLSAANTGELFFGEGSRLTVL.

The V call is TRBV4-2, the J call TRBJ1-2, with D uncertain. The CDR3 runs 15 residues. Germline values: CDR1 LGHNA, CDR2 YNFKEQ. V gave up 0 bases and J gave up 4 bases, with 12 bases separating them. Written as DNA, the CDR3 is TGTGCCAGCAGCCAAGATCGTAACCGTCGCTATGGCTACACCTTC. Protein product: CASSQDRNRRYGYTF.

The sample holds a few counts of this clonotype. The chain uses TRBV29-1 and TRBJ1-1; D is undetermined. This CDR3 contains 14 residues. V lost 6 bases, J lost 5 bases, and 19 bases lay in between. In germline, CDR1 is SQVTM, CDR2 ANQGSEA. CDR3 in DNA: TGCAGCGTCGGTAGGACGGGAATGTTGACTGAAGCTTTCTTT. It yields the protein CSVGRTGMLTEAFF.

This clonotype has more than one count but fewer than ten. The chain combines TRBV10-3 with TRBJ2-2, with TRBD2 matching over 10 bases. Per the germline V gene, CDR1 is ENHRY and CDR2 is SYGVKD. The CDR3 sequence is 15 residues long. The V gene end was trimmed by 3 bases and the J gene end by 6 bases; junction bases not matched to a gene: 4. This CDR3 is CAISDQREGPGELFF. CDR3 coding DNA: TGTGCCATCAGTGACCAGCGGGAGGGCCCCGGGGAGCTGTTTTTT.

This rearrangement joins TRBV20-1 to TRBJ2-7; 12 positions match TRBD1. V was pared by 4 bases and J by 3 bases, with 4 bases of the junction left unmatched. The CDR3 consists of 14 residues. Looked up from germline, CDR1 is DFQATT and CDR2 is SNEGSKA (reference sequence). The CDR3 bases are TGCAGTGCTACCCGGGACAGGGGGCTCTACGAGCAGTACTTC. Translated: CSATRDRGLYEQYF.

This clonotype was picked up a small number of times. This sequence joins TRBV6-5 and TRBJ1-2, with unresolved D. The CDR3 length is 12 residues. Germline-derived CDR1 and CDR2 are MNHEY and SVGAGI. Trimming pared 5 bases from V and 7 bases from J, leaving 11 bases between. The CDR3 reads CASSRGGSGYTF. CDR3 DNA: TGTGCCAGCAGTAGAGGAGGCTCTGGCTACACCTTC.

The J gene is TRBJ2-2, the V gene TRBV7-3; 10 nucleotides match TRBD2. Germline V gene sequence: CDR1 SGHTA, CDR2 FQGTGA. The CDR3 has 19 amino acids. Trimming at V came to 5 bases and at J to 4 bases, leaving 16 bases not matched to a gene. CDR3 region: CASSAAPSGRGGATGELFF. In nucleotides, the CDR3 is TGTGCCAGCAGCGCCGCCCCTAGCGGGAGAGGGGGGGCCACCGGGGAGCTGTTTTTT.

The chain uses TRBV5-1 and TRBJ1-2; D possibly corresponds to TRBD1 (5 bases). The CDR3 runs 14 residues. The germline CDR1 and CDR2 sequences are SGHRS and YFSETQ. Trimming pared 6 bases from V and 3 bases from J, leaving 15 bases between. The CDR3 DNA reads TGCGCCAGCACCCGTGAGGGGCTCGACTATGGCTACACCTTC. Its translation is CASTREGLDYGYTF.